This TCR beta chain was recorded in a study of immune characterization of retroperitoneal liposarcoma. This clonotype occurred a few times. Germline V gene data show CDR1 as MNHNS and CDR2 as SASEGT. CDR3 length: 13 amino acids. The germline V and J ends were trimmed by 3 bases and 9 bases, with 12 bases remaining between them. From the PCR reads, TCRdb called clonotypes with MiXCR, one entry per CDR3 protein. Of 10,000 to 12,000 distinct CDR3 sequences in the sample, under 35% are singletons; the top ten hold 6.5% to 8.5%. This receptor was identified in a male donor with retroperitoneal liposarcoma. This chain links TRBV6-1 with TRBJ2-1; D unclear. The sample consisted of tumor tissue. CDR3 nucleotides: TGTGCCAGCAGTGACCCTAGTATGGGTGAGCAGTTCTTC. Its protein is CASSDPSMGEQFF.